This TCR beta chain was identified during a study of Ad26.COV2.S vaccination and SARS-CoV-2 variants. The wider study: Trial arm assignment for the donor was COV1001 Ad26.COV2.S. Intramuscular Ad26.COV2.S at 5x10^10 or 1x10^11 viral particles.

Libraries were prepared by immunoSEQ multiplex PCR; TCRdb keeps only in-frame clonotypes and omits some of them. This sample has fewer than 900,000 clones, with roughly nine tenths found just once. This CDR3 spans 13 amino acids. CDR1 and CDR2 (germline): SNHLY, FYNNEI. With 6 bases removed from V and 3 bases from J, the gap between germline ends came to 8 bases. With regard to this clone: Its cognate antigen is unknown.

Treatment specified: 15 to 20 received Ad26.COV2.S at low or high dose, single or two shots; about 5 received placebo; per-sample allocation not given. Following the first vaccine or placebo injection, samples were taken on day 63. Regarding the study as a whole: Higher spike-specific TCR breadth was found in vaccine recipients than in placebo recipients. Responses of T cells in total may have been underestimated by the TCR breadth and depth analyses.

The source of this sequence is a person between 18 and 60 years old who received the Ad26.COV2.S COVID-19 vaccine or a placebo. The sample in question was peripheral blood, obtained in a trial of Ad26.COV2.S vaccine versus placebo. The V gene is TRBV2, the J gene TRBJ2-2, with unresolved D. The CDR3: CASSYTHTGELFF. CDR3 bases: TGTGCCAGCAGCTATACCCACACCGGGGAGCTGTTTTTT.